The T cell receptor beta chain under discussion was sequenced for a study of neoadjuvant anti-PD-1 for oral cavity cancer. Study overall: Nivolumab at 3 mg/kg was mostly given biweekly, three to four doses, pre-surgery. Study results and caveats: Only three patients per response group were TCR-analyzed; validation needed.

Blood libraries mostly used approximately 480 ng genomic DNA, six replicates each. Produced via immunoSEQ multiplex PCR; TCRdb's table is partial and in-frame only. The repertoire holds about 16,000 clones, with 55% to 70% as singletons. Concerning this clone: No antigen is known for it.

Germline values: CDR1 MGHRA, CDR2 YSYEKL. V lost 4 bases to trimming and J lost 5 bases; unmatched junction nucleotides: 10. The CDR3 is 15 residues long. The source of this sequence is a person aged 35 to 85 with oral cavity squamous cell carcinoma. V usage is TRBV4-1 and J usage is TRBJ2-5; 7 bases align to TRBD1. Source: PBMCs, taken before nivolumab (anti-PD-1) treatment. In DNA, the CDR3 is TGCGCCAGCAGCCCTATGAACAGGGGCCGGGAGACCCAGTACTTC. It translates to CASSPMNRGRETQYF.